These 7 T cell receptor beta chains were all obtained from the same sample, sequenced in a study of blood T cells in healthy people across ages. A J-beta primer mix and a sample-barcoded 5' primer were used in a second PCR of about 7 to 11 cycles. TCRdb ran MiXCR on the 5' RACE reads and lists one entry per CDR3 protein. This table holds around 1.5 million distinct CDR3 sequences, roughly 64% found once. Sequenced material: blood. The receptors were gathered from a man between 18 and 35 years old in good health.

This clonotype was seen a single time. The J gene is TRBJ1-4, the V gene TRBV4-2; no clear D. V was cut by 4 bases and J by 0 bases, with 12 bases left in between. There are 16 residues in the CDR3. Germline V gives CDR1 LGHNA, CDR2 YNFKEQ. This CDR3 is CASSPSRVATNEKLFF. In nucleotides, the CDR3 is TGTGCCAGCAGCCCTAGTCGAGTTGCAACTAATGAAAAACTGTTTTTT.

This chain joins TRBV7-9 and TRBJ1-1; no reliable D call. V lost 4 bases to trimming and J lost 6 bases, with 15 bases between them. The V gene's germline CDR1 is SEHNR and CDR2 FQNEAQ (reference sequence). The CDR3 is 14 residues long. CDR3 in DNA: TGTGCCAGCAGCTCTAATGATGGGAGGGCTGAAGCTTTCTTT. It encodes CASSSNDGRAEAFF.

This clonotype has only a few counts. This chain links TRBV5-1 with TRBJ1-2; 10 bases match TRBD1. Germline CDR1 and CDR2: SGHRS and YFSETQ. Unmatched junction bases numbered 4, after V lost 0 bases and J lost 2 bases. The CDR3 extends over 16 amino acids. DNA of the CDR3: TGCGCCAGCAGCTTGGACGACAGGGGGCTCAACTATGGCTACACCTTC. As protein: CASSLDDRGLNYGYTF.

The V call is TRBV12-3 or TRBV12-4, the J call TRBJ2-1; no definite D call. V shed 8 bases and J shed 11 bases, with 13 bases lying between them. The CDR3 is 11 amino acids. The CDR3 DNA sequence: TGTGCCAGCGGTTACAGAGCCAAGCAGTTCTTC. This gives the protein CASGYRAKQFF.

The chain recombines TRBV7-9 with TRBJ1-1; unclear D gene. CDR3 length: 12 amino acids. Germline V CDR1 and CDR2: SEHNR, FQNEAQ (reference sequence). The V gene lost 5 bases and the J gene lost 11 bases, with 15 bases spanning the gap. The CDR3 DNA reads as TGTGCCAGCAGCGTCAGTCTTGATACGGCTTTCTTT. Its translation: CASSVSLDTAFF.

The table lists this clonotype with a few counts. The chain employs TRBV5-1 and TRBJ2-5; the D gene is possibly TRBD2 (5 bases). The V and J ends lost 2 bases and 1 base respectively, with 9 bases between them. The CDR3 loop spans 14 amino acids. Germline assignment: CDR1 SGHRS and CDR2 YFSETQ. The CDR3 reads CASSFLGVQETQYF. Written as DNA, the CDR3 is TGCGCCAGCAGCTTCCTGGGAGTCCAAGAGACCCAGTACTTC.

J is TRBJ2-4 and V is TRBV7-9; 7 bases fit TRBD2. V dropped 3 bases and J dropped 9; count of bases not matched to a gene: 17. Germline loops: CDR1 SEHNR, CDR2 FQNEAQ (reference sequence). The CDR3 is 17 residues long. The chain's CDR3 is CASSLNRGRASLGIQYF. The CDR3 coding sequence is TGTGCCAGCAGCTTGAATCGAGGGAGGGCCAGTCTCGGCATTCAGTACTTC.